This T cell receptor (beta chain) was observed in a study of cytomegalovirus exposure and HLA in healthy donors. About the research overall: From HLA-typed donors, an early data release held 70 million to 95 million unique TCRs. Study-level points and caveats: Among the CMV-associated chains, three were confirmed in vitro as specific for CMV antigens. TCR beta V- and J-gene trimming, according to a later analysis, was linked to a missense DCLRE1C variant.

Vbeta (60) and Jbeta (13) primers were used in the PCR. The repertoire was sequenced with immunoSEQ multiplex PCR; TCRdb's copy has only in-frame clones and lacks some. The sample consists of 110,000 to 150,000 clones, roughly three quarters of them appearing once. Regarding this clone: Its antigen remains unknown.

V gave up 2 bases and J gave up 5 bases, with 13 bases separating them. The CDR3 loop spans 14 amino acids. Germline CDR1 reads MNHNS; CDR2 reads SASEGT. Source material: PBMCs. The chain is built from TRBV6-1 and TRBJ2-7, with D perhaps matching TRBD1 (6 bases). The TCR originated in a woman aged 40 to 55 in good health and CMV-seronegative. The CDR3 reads CASSERAGANEQYF. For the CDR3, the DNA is TGTGCCAGCAGTGAACGGGCAGGGGCGAACGAGCAGTACTTC.